This TCR beta chain was profiled in a study of blood T cell repertoires in COVID-19. At the level of the study: Whether acute or convalescent, the COVID-19 samples came from the United States, Italy and Spain. The cDNA or gDNA used as material had been derived from T cells, B-cell-depleted T cells, or PBMCs.

The CDR3 consists of 13 residues. Germline values: CDR1 LGHDT, CDR2 YNNKEL (reference sequence). V lost 1 base and J lost 6, with 8 bases in between. Under the authors' procedure: The assay estimated nucleated cells by amplifying reference gene primers. Sequencing was performed with immunoSEQ multiplex PCR; in TCRdb, only in-frame clones are kept and a portion is missing. The D gene and trimming were derived from the DNA, and the V and J assignments and clone size from that table. The sample holds hundreds of thousands of clones, roughly four fifths seen once. Input material: peripheral blood. J is TRBJ2-3 and V is TRBV3-1 (or the pseudogene TRBV3-2); D possibly corresponds to TRBD1 (5 bases). The TCR comes from a woman aged 50 to 65 with acute or convalescent COVID-19. CDR3 loop: CASSQAPGDTQYF. The DNA for the CDR3 is TGTGCCAGCAGCCAAGCACCAGGGGATACGCAGTATTTT.